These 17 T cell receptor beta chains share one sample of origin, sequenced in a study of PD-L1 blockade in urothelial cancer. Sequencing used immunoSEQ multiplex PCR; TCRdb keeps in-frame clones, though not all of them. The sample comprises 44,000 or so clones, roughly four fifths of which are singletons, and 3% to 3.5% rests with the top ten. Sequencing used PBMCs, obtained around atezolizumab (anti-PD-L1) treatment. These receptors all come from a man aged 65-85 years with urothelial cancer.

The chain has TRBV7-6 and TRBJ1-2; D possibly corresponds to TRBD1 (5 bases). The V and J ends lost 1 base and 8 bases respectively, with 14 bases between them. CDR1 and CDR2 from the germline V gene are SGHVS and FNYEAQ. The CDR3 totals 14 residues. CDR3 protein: CASSLGGIASGYTF. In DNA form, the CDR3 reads TGTGCCAGCAGCTTAGGGGGCATTGCCTCCGGCTACACCTTC.

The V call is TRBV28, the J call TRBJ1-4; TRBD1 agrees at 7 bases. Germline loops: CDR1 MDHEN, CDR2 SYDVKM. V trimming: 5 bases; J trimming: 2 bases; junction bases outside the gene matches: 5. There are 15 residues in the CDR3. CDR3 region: CASSPQGRTNEKLFF. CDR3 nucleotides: TGTGCCAGCAGTCCACAGGGGAGGACTAATGAAAAACTGTTTTTT.

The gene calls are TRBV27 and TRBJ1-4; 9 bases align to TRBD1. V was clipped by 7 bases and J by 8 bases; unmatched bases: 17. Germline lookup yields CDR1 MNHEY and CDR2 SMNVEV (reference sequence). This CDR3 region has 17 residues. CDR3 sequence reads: CASKAWTGVTKDEKLFF. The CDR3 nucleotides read TGTGCCAGCAAAGCCTGGACAGGGGTCACAAAGGACGAAAAACTGTTTTTT. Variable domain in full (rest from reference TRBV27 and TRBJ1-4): EAQVTQNPRYLITVTGKKLTVTCSQNMNHEYMSWYRQDPGLGLRQIYYSMNVEVTDKGDVPEGYKVSRKEKRNFPLILESPSPNQTSLYFCASKAWTGVTKDEKLFFGSGTQLSVL.

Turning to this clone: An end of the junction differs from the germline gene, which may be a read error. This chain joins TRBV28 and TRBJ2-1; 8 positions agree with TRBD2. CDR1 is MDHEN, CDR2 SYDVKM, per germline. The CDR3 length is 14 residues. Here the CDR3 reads CASSQGRWREAPLF. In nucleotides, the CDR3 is TGTGCCAGCAGTCAAGGAAGGTGGCGGGAGGCCCCACTCTTC.

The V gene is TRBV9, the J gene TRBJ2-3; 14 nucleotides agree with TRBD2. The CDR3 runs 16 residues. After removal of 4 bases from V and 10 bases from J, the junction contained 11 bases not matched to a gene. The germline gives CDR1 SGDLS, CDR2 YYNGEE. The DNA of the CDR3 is TGTGCCAGCAGCCCCCCGGGACTAGCGGGAGAGGTGCCGCAGTATTTT. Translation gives CASSPPGLAGEVPQYF. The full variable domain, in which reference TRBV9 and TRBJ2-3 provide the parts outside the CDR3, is DSGVTQTPKHLITATGQRVTLRCSPRSGDLSVYWYQQSLDQGLQFLIQYYNGEERAKGNILERFSAQQFPDLHSELNLSSLELGDSALYFCASSPPGLAGEVPQYFGPGTRLTVL.

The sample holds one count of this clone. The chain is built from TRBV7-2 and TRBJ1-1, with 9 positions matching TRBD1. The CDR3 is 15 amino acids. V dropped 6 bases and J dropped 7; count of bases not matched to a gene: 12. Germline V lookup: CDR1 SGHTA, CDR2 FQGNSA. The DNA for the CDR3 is TGTGCCAGCAGAACAGGGGGCAGGGGGCAGGTTGAAGCTTTCTTT. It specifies CASRTGGRGQVEAFF. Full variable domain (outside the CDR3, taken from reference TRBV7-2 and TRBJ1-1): GAGVSQSPSNKVTEKGKDVELRCDPISGHTALYWYRQSLGQGLEFLIYFQGNSAPDKSGLPSDRFSAERTGGSVSTLTIQRTQQEDSAVYLCASRTGGRGQVEAFFGQGTRLTVV.

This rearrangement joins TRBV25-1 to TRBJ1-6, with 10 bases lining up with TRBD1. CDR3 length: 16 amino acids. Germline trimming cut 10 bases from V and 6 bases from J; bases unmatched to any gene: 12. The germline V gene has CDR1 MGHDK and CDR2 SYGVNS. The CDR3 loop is CANPMGDRGCNSPLHF. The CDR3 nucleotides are TGTGCCAACCCCATGGGGGACAGGGGTTGTAATTCACCCCTCCACTTT.

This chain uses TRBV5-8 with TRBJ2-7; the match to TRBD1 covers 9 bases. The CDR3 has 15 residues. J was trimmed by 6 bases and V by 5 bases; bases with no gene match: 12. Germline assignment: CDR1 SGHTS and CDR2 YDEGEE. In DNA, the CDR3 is TGTGCCAGCAGAAAACCGGGACAGGGTATCGTCGAGCAGTACTTC. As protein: CASRKPGQGIVEQYF.

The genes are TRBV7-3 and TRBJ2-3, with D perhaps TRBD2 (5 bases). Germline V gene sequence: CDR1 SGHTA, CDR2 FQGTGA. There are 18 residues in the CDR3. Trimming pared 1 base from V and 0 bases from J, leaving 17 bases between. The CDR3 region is CASSLNSGFERSTDTQYF. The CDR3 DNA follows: TGTGCCAGCAGCTTAAATTCGGGGTTTGAGCGGAGCACAGATACGCAGTATTTT.

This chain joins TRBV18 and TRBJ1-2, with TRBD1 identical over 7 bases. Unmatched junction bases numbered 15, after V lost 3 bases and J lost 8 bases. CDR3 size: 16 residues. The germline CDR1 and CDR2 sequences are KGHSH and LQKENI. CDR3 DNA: TGTGCCAGCTCACCGGTTGGTAAGACAGGGCAGGAGGGCTACACCTTC. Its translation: CASSPVGKTGQEGYTF. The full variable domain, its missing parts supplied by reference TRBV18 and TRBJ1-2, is NAGVMQNPRHLVRRRGQEARLRCSPMKGHSHVYWYRQLPEEGLKFMVYLQKENIIDESGMPKERFSAEFPKEGPSILRIQQVVRGDSAAYFCASSPVGKTGQEGYTFGSGTRLTVV.

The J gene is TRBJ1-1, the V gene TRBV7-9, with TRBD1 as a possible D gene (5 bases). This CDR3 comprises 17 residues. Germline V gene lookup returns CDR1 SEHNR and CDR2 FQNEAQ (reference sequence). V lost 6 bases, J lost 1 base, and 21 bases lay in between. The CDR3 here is CASRLGEGGLGNTEAFF. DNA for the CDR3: TGTGCCAGCAGGTTGGGGGAGGGCGGGCTTGGGAACACTGAAGCTTTCTTT.

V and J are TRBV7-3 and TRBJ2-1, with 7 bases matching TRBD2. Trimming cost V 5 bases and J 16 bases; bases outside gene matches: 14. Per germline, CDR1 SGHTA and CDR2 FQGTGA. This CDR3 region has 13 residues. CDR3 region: CASSTQAGSRLFF. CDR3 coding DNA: TGTGCCAGCAGCACCCAAGCGGGGTCTCGCCTTTTCTTC.

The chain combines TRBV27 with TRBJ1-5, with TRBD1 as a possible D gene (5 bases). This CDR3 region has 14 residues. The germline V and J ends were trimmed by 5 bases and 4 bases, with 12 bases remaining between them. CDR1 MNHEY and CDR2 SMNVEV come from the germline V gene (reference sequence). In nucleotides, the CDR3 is TGTGCCAGCAGTACCCCAGGGCTAAATCAGCCCCAGCATTTT. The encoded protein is CASSTPGLNQPQHF.

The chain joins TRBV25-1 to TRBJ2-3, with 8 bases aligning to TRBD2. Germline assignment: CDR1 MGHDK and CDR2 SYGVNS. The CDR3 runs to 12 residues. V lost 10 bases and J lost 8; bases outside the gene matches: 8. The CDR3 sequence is CATYLSGSTQYF. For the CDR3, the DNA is TGTGCCACCTACCTCAGCGGGAGTACGCAGTATTTT.

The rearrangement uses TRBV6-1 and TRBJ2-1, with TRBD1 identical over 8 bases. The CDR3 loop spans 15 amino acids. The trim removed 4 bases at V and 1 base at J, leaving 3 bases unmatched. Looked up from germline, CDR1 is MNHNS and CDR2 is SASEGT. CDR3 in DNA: TGTGCCAGCAGTGTGACAGGGGCATCCTACAATGAGCAGTTCTTC. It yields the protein CASSVTGASYNEQFF.

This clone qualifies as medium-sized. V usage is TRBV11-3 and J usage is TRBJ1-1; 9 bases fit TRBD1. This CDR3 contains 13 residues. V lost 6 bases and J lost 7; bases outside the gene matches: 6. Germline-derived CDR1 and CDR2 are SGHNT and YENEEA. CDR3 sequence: CASSLQGANEAFF. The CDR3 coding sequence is TGTGCCAGCAGTTTACAGGGGGCCAATGAAGCTTTCTTT.

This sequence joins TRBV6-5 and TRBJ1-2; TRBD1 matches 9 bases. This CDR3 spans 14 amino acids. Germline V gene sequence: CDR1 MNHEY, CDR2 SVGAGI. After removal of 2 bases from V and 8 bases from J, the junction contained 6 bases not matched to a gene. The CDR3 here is CASSYRDRVGGYTF. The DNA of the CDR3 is TGTGCCAGCAGTTACAGGGACAGGGTAGGCGGCTACACCTTC.